The 7 T cell receptor beta chains listed next were all sequenced from one sample in a study of beta chain features in type 1 diabetes. As every portion of the isolated RNA was reverse transcribed, the sequencing read expressed TCRB transcripts. Here immunoSEQ multiplex PCR was the method, and the copy in TCRdb shows in-frame clones only, minus some. The sample yields about 180,000 clones, approximately 13% seen once. Material for sequencing was central memory CD4+ T cells from blood. All receptors derive from a woman between 18 and 29 years old in good health.

The chain links TRBV5-6 to TRBJ1-5; the match to TRBD1 covers 7 bases. V trimming: 0 bases; J trimming: 2 bases; junction bases outside the gene matches: 8. The germline gives CDR1 SGHDT, CDR2 YYEEEE. This CDR3 has 17 residues. Here the CDR3 reads CASSLGPGTVRNQPQHF. CDR3 coding DNA: TGTGCCAGCAGCTTGGGGCCCGGGACAGTCCGCAATCAGCCCCAGCATTTT. Variable domain in full (rest from reference TRBV5-6 and TRBJ1-5): DAGVTQSPTHLIKTRGQQVTLRCSPKSGHDTVSWYQQALGQGPQFIFQYYEEEERQRGNFPDRFSGHQFPNYSSELNVNALLLGDSALYLCASSLGPGTVRNQPQHFGDGTRLSIL.

The rearrangement links TRBV28 to TRBJ1-5; 8 positions match TRBD1. V lost 5 bases, J lost 7 bases, and 16 bases stayed unmatched. The CDR3 consists of 17 residues. In germline, CDR1 is MDHEN, CDR2 SYDVKM. As DNA, the CDR3 is TGTGCCAGCAGTCTTAGTCCCGGGACAGGAGGGTACCAGCCCCAGCATTTT. Translation: CASSLSPGTGGYQPQHF.

This clone was counted between two and nine times. The rearrangement joins TRBV18 to TRBJ2-4; D perhaps matches TRBD2 (5 bases). This CDR3 contains 17 residues. With 5 bases removed from V and 1 base from J, the gap between germline ends came to 18 bases. Per the germline V gene, CDR1 is KGHSH and CDR2 is LQKENI. CDR3 in amino acids: CASSAGLPSAAKNIQYF. The CDR3 bases are TGTGCCAGCTCAGCGGGTCTGCCCTCCGCTGCCAAAAACATTCAGTACTTC.

This clone was detected a few times. The V call is TRBV7-2, the J call TRBJ2-7, with D unresolved. Per germline, CDR1 SGHTA and CDR2 FQGNSA. The V end was cut by 2 bases, the J end by 2 bases, with 7 bases between. CDR3 size: 13 residues. CDR3 coding DNA: TGTGCCAGCAGCTTACTGGCCCCCTACGAGCAGTACTTC. Its protein product is CASSLLAPYEQYF.

This clone has a handful of counts. V gene TRBV5-1 combines with J gene TRBJ1-2; no clear D gene. The CDR3 is 13 residues long. V was shortened by 4 bases and J by 10 bases, with 17 bases between the two germline ends. The V gene's germline CDR1 is SGHRS and CDR2 YFSETQ. The CDR3 sequence: CASSHGSLSFYTF. The CDR3 DNA reads TGCGCCAGCAGCCACGGGTCCTTAAGTTTCTACACCTTC. Full variable domain (rest looked up from reference TRBV5-1 and TRBJ1-2): KAGVTQTPRYLIKTRGQQVTLSCSPISGHRSVSWYQQTPGQGLQFLFEYFSETQRNKGNFPGRFSGRQFSNSRSEMNVSTLELGDSALYLCASSHGSLSFYTFGSGTRLTVV.

V gene TRBV27 combines with J gene TRBJ1-1; 8 nucleotides agree with TRBD1. The CDR3 has 13 residues. Germline lookup yields CDR1 MNHEY and CDR2 SMNVEV (reference sequence). Trimming cost V 6 bases and J 6 bases; bases outside gene matches: 6. This CDR3 reads CASRRTGGSEAFF. Here the CDR3 DNA reads TGTGCCAGCAGAAGAACAGGGGGGTCTGAAGCTTTCTTT.

This chain connects TRBV30 to TRBJ2-5; 9 nucleotides align to TRBD2. Germline V gives CDR1 GTSNPN, CDR2 SVGIG (reference sequence). With V trimmed by 2 bases and J by 5 bases, 6 bases remained unmatched. This CDR3 comprises 14 residues. The CDR3 DNA follows: TGTGCCTGGAGTCCCGTGGCGGGAGGGGAGACCCAGTACTTC. The encoded protein is CAWSPVAGGETQYF.